This TCR beta chain comes out of a study of shared clonotypes between healthy human individuals. In the study overall: The donor group consisted of two women and a few men, aged 18 to 49. Each donor contributed plates that comprised three CD4 naive, three CD4 memory, two CD8 naive and one CD8 memory.

Assay runs were performed at deep level. Here immunoSEQ multiplex PCR was the method, and the copy in TCRdb shows in-frame clones only, minus some. The sample shows approximately 500,000 clones, roughly 95% of them seen only once. J lost 6 bases, V lost 6 bases, and 8 bases had no gene match. Germline values: CDR1 ENHRY, CDR2 SYGVKD. This CDR3 contains 14 residues. Sequenced: naive CD4+ T cells sorted from blood. Subset here: CD45RA+ positively selected. The chain employs TRBV10-3 and TRBJ2-7; 10 positions agree with TRBD1. The sequence was collected from a woman aged 25 to 45 in good health. The CDR3 sequence: CAISQDRGFSEQYF. CDR3 nucleotides: TGTGCCATCAGCCAGGACAGGGGGTTTAGCGAGCAGTACTTC.